The 5 T cell receptor beta chains given below trace back to one sample, sequenced in a study of T cell repertoires in cytomegalovirus infection. TCRdb fed the reads into MiXCR, producing one record per CDR3 protein. This sample yields 500,000 or so distinct CDR3 sequences, of which more than 15% are seen a single time; 24% belongs to the top ten. The sequenced sample was CD8+ T cells from PBMCs. These receptors all stem from a human donor in good health (CMV status not recorded). Some clones in this sample may be carry-over from other donors' samples.

About this clonotype itself: Here the CDR3 omits its conserved ending phenylalanine or tryptophan, so a read error is the likely source. Because the CDR3's place on the DNA is in doubt, the DNA is left out and the CDR3 is given as listed by TCRdb. The V and J genes are TRBV20-1 and TRBJ2-1. The CDR3 totals 15 residues, both ends included. The germline V gene has CDR1 DFQATT and CDR2 SNEGSKA (reference sequence). CDR3 sequence: CSARDIGSSYNEQLL.

This clonotype was detected ten times or more. For the CDR3, the DNA is TGTGCCAGCAAGGCGGGTAGCTCCTACGAGCAGTACTTC. This sequence encodes CASKAGSSYEQYF. This chain links TRBV12-3 or TRBV12-4 with TRBJ2-7, with D perhaps TRBD2 (5 bases). The CDR3 is 13 residues long. V was trimmed by 7 bases and J by 0 bases, leaving 10 bases between them.

This clonotype was recorded a few times. The chain recombines TRBV27 with TRBJ1-4; D ambiguous. Germline assignment: CDR1 MNHEY and CDR2 SMNVEV (reference sequence). The CDR3 totals 13 residues. The ends were cut back, 5 bases at V and 5 bases at J, with 9 bases in the middle. The CDR3 region is CASSLWVNEKLFF. The CDR3 DNA follows: TGTGCCAGCAGTCTATGGGTAAATGAAAAACTGTTTTTT.

This clonotype was observed at least ten times. V gene TRBV27 combines with J gene TRBJ2-1; 11 bases align to TRBD2. Germline V CDR1 and CDR2: MNHEY, SMNVEV (reference sequence). The CDR3 covers 16 residues. V shed 7 bases, J shed 1 base, and the junction held 6 bases outside the gene matches. The CDR3 loop reads CASTVAGGTSYNEQFF. The DNA of the CDR3 is TGTGCCAGCACCGTAGCGGGAGGGACGTCCTACAATGAGCAGTTCTTC.

This clonotype was observed at least ten times. CDR3 loop: CASSPATQRPMGETQYF. The CDR3 region has the DNA TGTGCCAGCAGCCCAGCGACCCAGCGGCCCATGGGAGAGACCCAGTACTTC. The chain carries TRBV7-9 and TRBJ2-5; D possibly corresponds to TRBD2 (5 bases). Deletions cut 5 bases from V and 4 bases from J, with 23 bases between. CDR1 and CDR2 (germline): SEHNR, FQNEAQ (reference sequence). The CDR3 has 17 amino acids.